These 18 T cell receptor beta chains were all obtained from the same sample, sequenced in a study of T-cell memory formation after mild COVID-19 (dated by TCRdb to the early 2020s). The library was prepared using 5' RACE. Sequenced using an Illumina NovaSeq 6000. TCRdb applied fastp at Q25 and MiXCR to the public reads, then kept only in-frame beta chains. One record per CDR3 amino acid sequence lists the most common genes and DNA. Present in this sample are more than 400,000 distinct CDR3 sequences, 18% of which were seen just once. The ten largest clones represent 9% to 15% of the sample. The sequenced material came from PBMCs or a T cell subset sorted from them (not recorded which). Every receptor here comes from an adult woman who had mild COVID-19 (a few samples of this study predate the infection). The sample titles of this study are shuffled in the database, so cell type and time point are left out; the donor was told from shared clones.

This clonotype appeared a few times. The genes are TRBV9 and TRBJ1-1; no clear D gene. V gave up 8 bases and J gave up 2 bases, with 16 bases separating them. Per the germline V gene, CDR1 is SGDLS and CDR2 is YYNGEE. This CDR3 contains 14 residues. CDR3 amino acids: CASGEGGSNTEAFF. The CDR3 DNA reads TGTGCCAGTGGAGAAGGAGGCAGTAACACTGAAGCTTTCTTT.

The chain has TRBV12-3 or TRBV12-4 and TRBJ2-7, with 8 bases identical to TRBD1. This CDR3 contains 19 residues. Trimming cost V 5 bases and J 2 bases; bases outside gene matches: 20. CDR3 loop: CASSLTQGQGLRGPYEQYF. The DNA of the CDR3 is TGTGCCAGCAGTCTTACCCAAGGACAGGGACTTCGAGGCCCCTACGAGCAGTACTTC.

The rearrangement links TRBV9 to TRBJ2-3; D possibly corresponds to TRBD1 (5 bases). The V gene lost 2 bases and the J gene lost 1 base, with 11 bases spanning the gap. This CDR3 is built from 15 residues. Germline V gene data show CDR1 as SGDLS and CDR2 as YYNGEE. CDR3 residues: CASSVEGHRTDTQYF. The CDR3 DNA reads as TGTGCCAGCAGCGTCGAAGGACATCGCACAGATACGCAGTATTTT. The full variable domain, rest sourced from reference TRBV9 and TRBJ2-3, is DSGVTQTPKHLITATGQRVTLRCSPRSGDLSVYWYQQSLDQGLQFLIQYYNGEERAKGNILERFSAQQFPDLHSELNLSSLELGDSALYFCASSVEGHRTDTQYFGPGTRLTVL.

The chain recombines TRBV20-1 with TRBJ2-7; 10 positions match TRBD2. Germline V gene sequence: CDR1 DFQATT, CDR2 SNEGSKA (reference sequence). The trim removed 4 bases at V and 0 bases at J, leaving 12 bases unmatched. The CDR3 covers 17 residues. CDR3 coding DNA: TGCAGTGCTACCCGGGGTAGCGGGGGGCTGGGCTCCTACGAGCAGTACTTC. It translates to CSATRGSGGLGSYEQYF.

This clonotype was detected a few times. V usage is TRBV29-1 and J usage is TRBJ2-7; D gene ambiguous. Germline V lookup: CDR1 SQVTM, CDR2 ANQGSEA. The CDR3 sequence is 10 residues long. The ends were cut back, 7 bases at V and 3 bases at J, with 7 bases in the middle. CDR3 in amino acids: CSAYDYEQYF. CDR3 nucleotides: TGCAGCGCATATGACTACGAGCAGTACTTC.

This rearrangement joins TRBV20-1 to TRBJ2-3; 11 bases are a match to TRBD2. The junction had 6 bases not matched to a gene; V was cut back by 2 bases and J by 2 bases. Germline V lookup: CDR1 DFQATT, CDR2 SNEGSKA (reference sequence). The CDR3 spans 16 residues. This CDR3 reads CSARTLLAGDTDTQYF. CDR3 nucleotides: TGCAGTGCTAGAACCTTACTAGCGGGAGACACAGATACGCAGTATTTT.

The chain has TRBV2 and TRBJ1-2; the D is unclear. The CDR3 has 13 residues. V was shortened by 4 bases and J by 4 bases, with 10 bases between the two germline ends. Per germline, CDR1 SNHLY and CDR2 FYNNEI. This chain's CDR3 is CASSAGRAYGYTF. The CDR3 DNA follows: TGTGCCAGCAGTGCCGGTAGGGCCTATGGCTACACCTTC.

The V gene is TRBV30, the J gene TRBJ2-7; 7 nucleotides align to TRBD1. The junction had 16 bases not matched to a gene; V was cut back by 2 bases and J by 3 bases. Per germline, CDR1 GTSNPN and CDR2 SVGIG (reference sequence). The CDR3 has 17 residues. CDR3: CAWSPNLGGQSNYEQYF. DNA of the CDR3: TGTGCCTGGAGTCCAAACCTTGGGGGACAGTCTAACTACGAGCAGTACTTC.

The sample holds a few counts of this clonotype. The chain employs TRBV20-1 and TRBJ2-3, with 12 bases fitting TRBD2. The CDR3 sequence is 17 residues long. In germline, CDR1 is DFQATT, CDR2 SNEGSKA (reference sequence). The CDR3 nucleotides are TGCAGGGCATCCGTCTCCGGACTAGCGGGGATTAAAGATACGCAGTATTTT. Its protein is CRASVSGLAGIKDTQYF.

The V gene is TRBV20-1, the J gene TRBJ1-1; D is unresolved. V lost 2 bases to trimming and J lost 0 bases, with 4 bases between them. Germline CDR1 reads DFQATT; CDR2 reads SNEGSKA (reference sequence). CDR3 size: 12 residues. The CDR3 spells CSARQVNTEAFF. CDR3 in DNA: TGCAGTGCTAGACAGGTGAACACTGAAGCTTTCTTT.

The V call is TRBV7-9, the J call TRBJ2-3; TRBD1 might be the D (5 bases). Trimming took 5 bases from V and 2 from J, leaving 11 bases between them. CDR1 is SEHNR, CDR2 FQNEAQ, per germline (reference sequence). There are 14 residues in the CDR3. CDR3 nucleotides: TGTGCCAGCAGCCACAGGCGCCCCACAGATACGCAGTATTTT. Encoded protein: CASSHRRPTDTQYF. The full variable domain, in which reference TRBV7-9 and TRBJ2-3 provide the parts outside the CDR3, is DTGVSQNPRHKITKRGQNVTFRCDPISEHNRLYWYRQTLGQGPEFLTYFQNEAQLEKSRLLSDRFSAERPKGSFSTLEIQRTEQGDSAMYLCASSHRRPTDTQYFGPGTRLTVL.

This clonotype was picked up a small number of times. The chain uses TRBV6-2 or TRBV6-3 and TRBJ2-1; D is tentatively TRBD1 or TRBD2 (5 bases each). This CDR3 comprises 12 residues. CDR1 is MNHEY, CDR2 SVGEGT, per germline. V lost 0 bases and J lost 9, with 6 bases in between. The CDR3 region has the DNA TGTGCCAGCAGTTACTCGAGGGGTGAGCAGTTCTTC. This sequence encodes CASSYSRGEQFF.

There are a few counts of this clonotype. The rearrangement uses TRBV3-1 and TRBJ2-2; unclear D gene. The V end lost 1 base, the J end lost 3 bases, and 6 bases lay between the germline ends. Germline loops: CDR1 LGHDT, CDR2 YNNKEL (reference sequence). The CDR3 runs 14 residues. CDR3 sequence reads: CASSQVADTGELFF. In nucleotides, the CDR3 is TGTGCCAGCAGCCAAGTTGCAGACACCGGGGAGCTGTTTTTT.

The chain carries TRBV20-1 and TRBJ2-7; TRBD1 might be the D (6 bases). Looked up from germline, CDR1 is DFQATT and CDR2 is SNEGSKA (reference sequence). The length of the CDR3 is 15 residues. Trimming shortened V by 6 bases and J by 1 base, and 19 bases separated the two germline ends. CDR3 residues: CSADSPGHPSYEQYF. CDR3 nucleotides: TGCAGTGCAGACTCACCGGGACACCCTTCCTACGAGCAGTACTTC.

Many counts were recorded for this clonotype. V is TRBV27 and J is TRBJ2-2; D is unresolved. Germline CDR1 is MNHEY and CDR2 is SMNVEV (reference sequence). Trimming took 3 bases from V and 6 from J, leaving 5 bases between them. This CDR3 contains 12 residues. Here the CDR3 DNA reads TGTGCCAGCAGTTTGGACGCCGGGGAGCTGTTTTTT. It translates to CASSLDAGELFF.

This clonotype was recorded at least ten times. J is TRBJ2-1 and V is TRBV24-1; a possible D gene is TRBD1 (6 bases). Germline V gene lookup returns CDR1 KGHDR and CDR2 SFDVKD. This CDR3 contains 17 residues. The V end lost 3 bases, the J end lost 0 bases, and 14 bases lay between the germline ends. The CDR3 is CATSDTAGDSSYNEQFF. The CDR3 nucleotides read TGTGCCACCAGTGATACTGCAGGGGATAGCTCCTACAATGAGCAGTTCTTC.

The chain has TRBV4-2 and TRBJ2-2; the D is unclear. Germline values: CDR1 LGHNA, CDR2 YNFKEQ. The V gene lost 1 base and the J gene lost 4 bases, with 13 bases spanning the gap. The CDR3 is made up of 16 amino acids. Written as DNA, the CDR3 is TGTGCCAGCAGCCAAGGGGTGGGGTTCTTCACCGGGGAGCTGTTTTTT. Its translation is CASSQGVGFFTGELFF.

A few counts support this clonotype. This rearrangement joins TRBV7-9 to TRBJ1-6; TRBD1 agrees at 7 bases. The CDR3 has 13 amino acids. Trimming at V came to 3 bases and at J to 9 bases, leaving 2 bases not matched to a gene. Germline V gives CDR1 SEHNR, CDR2 FQNEAQ (reference sequence). The CDR3 DNA is TGTGCCAGCAGCTTGACAGGGTCTTCACCCCTCCACTTT. This codes for CASSLTGSSPLHF.